The subject of this entry is one TCR beta chain. The antigen is unknown. Assay used: immunoSEQ multiplex PCR; TCRdb lists only in-frame clones, some missing. The table has roughly 40,000 clones, 75% to 90% seen once. This record belongs to a study of T cells in localized non-small cell lung cancer. Study-level points and caveats: Heterogeneity remains possible, as sequencing covered one tumor region only. There was higher T cell clonality in uninvolved adjacent lung than in tumor, and it was highest there.

V lost 2 bases and J lost 4; bases outside the gene matches: 12. The germline V gene has CDR1 SQVTM and CDR2 ANQGSEA. This CDR3 contains 17 residues. The V call is TRBV29-1, the J call TRBJ2-5, with 11 bases lining up with TRBD2. This specimen was peripheral blood, taken before any cancer treatment. The TCR originated in a woman aged 40-69 years with stage I lung adenocarcinoma. In DNA form, the CDR3 reads TGCAGCGTTGAAAGGGGGTTTAGCGGGAGGGCCCGAGAGACCCAGTACTTC. Residues: CSVERGFSGRARETQYF.